This paragraph covers one T cell receptor (beta chain) sequence. The antigen is not known. This entry comes from a study of Ad26.COV2.S vaccination and SARS-CoV-2 variants. Study details: Ad26.COV2.S was injected intramuscularly once or twice, 56 days apart.

Study-level findings and limits: Reportedly, spike-specific CD8+ and CD4+ T cell responses achieved substantial breadth once vaccination had taken place. Measures of TCR breadth and depth may have fallen short of total T cell responses.

The treatment denotes: approximately 18 received Ad26.COV2.S at low or high dose, single or two shots; roughly five received placebo; per-sample allocation not given. Each sample was drawn 63 days after the first injection (of vaccine or placebo). Aged 18-55 years, donor was enrolled in Boston in 2020. This table comes from immunoSEQ multiplex PCR, and its TCRdb copy is limited to in-frame clones, with some not included. The table lists approximately 480,000 clones, 87% of them singletons. The CDR3 contains 13 residues. Between the trimmed V and J ends, which lost 6 bases and 1 base, there was a span of 9 bases. CDR1 is MDHEN, CDR2 SYDVKM, per germline.

The receptor comes from a person between 18 and 65 years old who received the Ad26.COV2.S COVID-19 vaccine or a placebo. The V gene is TRBV28, the J gene TRBJ1-2; possible D gene TRBD1, 6 bases. The sample here was peripheral blood, taken in a trial of Ad26.COV2.S vaccine versus placebo. Here the CDR3 DNA reads TGTGCCAGCAGCCCGGACAGTAACTATGGCTACACCTTC. As protein: CASSPDSNYGYTF.